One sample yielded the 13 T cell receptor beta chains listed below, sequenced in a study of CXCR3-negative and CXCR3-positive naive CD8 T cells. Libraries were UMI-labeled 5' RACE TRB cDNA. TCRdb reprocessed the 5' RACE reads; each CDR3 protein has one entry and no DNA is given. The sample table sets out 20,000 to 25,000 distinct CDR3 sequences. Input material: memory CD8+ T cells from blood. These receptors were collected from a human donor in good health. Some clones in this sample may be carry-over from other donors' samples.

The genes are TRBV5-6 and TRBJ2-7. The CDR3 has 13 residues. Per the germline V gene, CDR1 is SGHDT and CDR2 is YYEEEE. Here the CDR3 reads CASSHERIYEQYF.

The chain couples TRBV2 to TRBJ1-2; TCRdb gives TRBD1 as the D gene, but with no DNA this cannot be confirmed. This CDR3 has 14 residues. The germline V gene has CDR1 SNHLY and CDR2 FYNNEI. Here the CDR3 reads CASSEAMGGSGYTF.

The CDR3 loop is CASSVAWRGQGHEQYF. This chain connects TRBV9 to TRBJ2-7; the D call of TRBD1 rests on TCRdb alone, since no DNA is present to check it. Germline values: CDR1 SGDLS, CDR2 YYNGEE. The CDR3 totals 16 residues.

The CDR3 is CASSTRQGTAQEAFF. V and J are TRBV7-6 and TRBJ1-1; TCRdb's D gene call, TRBD1, goes unchecked for lack of DNA. The CDR3 loop spans 15 amino acids. The germline V gene has CDR1 SGHVS and CDR2 FNYEAQ.

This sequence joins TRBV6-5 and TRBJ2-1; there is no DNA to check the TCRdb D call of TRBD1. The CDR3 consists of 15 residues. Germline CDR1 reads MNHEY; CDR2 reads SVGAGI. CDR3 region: CASSYSSGGRHEQFF.

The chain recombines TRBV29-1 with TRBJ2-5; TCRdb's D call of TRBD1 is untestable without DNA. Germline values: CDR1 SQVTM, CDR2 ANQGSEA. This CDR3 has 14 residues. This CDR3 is CSVERQGEQETQYF.

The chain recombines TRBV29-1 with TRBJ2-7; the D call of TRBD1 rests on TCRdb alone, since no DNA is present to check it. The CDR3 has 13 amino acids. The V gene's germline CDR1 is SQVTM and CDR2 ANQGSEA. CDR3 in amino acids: CSVETGEAYEQYF.

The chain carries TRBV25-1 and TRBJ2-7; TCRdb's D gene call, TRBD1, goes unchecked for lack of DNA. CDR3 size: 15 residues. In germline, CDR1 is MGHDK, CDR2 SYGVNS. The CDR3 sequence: CASSGGRGDSYEQYF.

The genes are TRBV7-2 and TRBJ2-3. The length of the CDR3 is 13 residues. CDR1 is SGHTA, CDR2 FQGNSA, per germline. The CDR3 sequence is CASGRTSTDTQYF.

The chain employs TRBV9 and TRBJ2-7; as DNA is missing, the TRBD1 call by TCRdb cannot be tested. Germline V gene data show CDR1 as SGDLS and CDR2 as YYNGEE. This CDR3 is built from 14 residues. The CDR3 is CASSVGGRSYEQYF.

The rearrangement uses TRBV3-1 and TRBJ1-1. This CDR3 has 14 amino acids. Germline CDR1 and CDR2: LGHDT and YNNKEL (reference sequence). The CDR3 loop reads CASSPYVGNTEAFF. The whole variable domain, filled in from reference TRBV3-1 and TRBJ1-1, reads DTAVSQTPKYLVTQMGNDKSIKCEQNLGHDTMYWYKQDSKKFLKIMFSYNNKELIINETVPNRFSPKSPDKAHLNLHINSLELGDSAVYFCASSPYVGNTEAFFGQGTRLTVV.

This CDR3 reads CSVVWGTYEQYF. This chain joins TRBV29-1 and TRBJ2-7. CDR3 length: 12 residues. Germline CDR1 reads SQVTM; CDR2 reads ANQGSEA.

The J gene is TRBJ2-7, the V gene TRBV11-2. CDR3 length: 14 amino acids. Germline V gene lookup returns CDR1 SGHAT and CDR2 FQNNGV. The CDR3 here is CASSQDSTNYEQYF.